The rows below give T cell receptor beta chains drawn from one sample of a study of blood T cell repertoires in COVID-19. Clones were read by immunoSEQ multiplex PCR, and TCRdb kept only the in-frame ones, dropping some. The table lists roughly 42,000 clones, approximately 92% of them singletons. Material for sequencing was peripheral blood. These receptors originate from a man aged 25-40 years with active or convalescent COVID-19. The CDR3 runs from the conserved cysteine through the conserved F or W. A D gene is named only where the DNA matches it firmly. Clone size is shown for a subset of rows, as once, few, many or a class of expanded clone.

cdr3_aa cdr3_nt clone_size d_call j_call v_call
CATLAQGPYNEQFF TGTGCCACCCTCGCACAGGGCCCCTACAATGAGCAGTTCTTC . . TRBJ2-1 TRBV27
CASSQESQRPHGEQYF TGCGCCAGCAGCCAAGAAAGCCAGCGGCCCCATGGCGAGCAGTACTTC few . TRBJ2-7 TRBV4-1
CATWGGSSGSYEQFF TGTGCCACGTGGGGGGGATCTAGCGGGAGTTATGAGCAGTTCTTC once TRBD2 TRBJ2-1 TRBV10-3
CAISESERLFEAFF TGTGCCATCAGTGAGTCTGAGAGACTATTTGAAGCTTTCTTT . . TRBJ1-1 TRBV10-3
CASSPYQSRGQETQYF TGTGCCAGCTCACCATATCAGTCCAGGGGCCAAGAGACCCAGTACTTC . . TRBJ2-5 TRBV18
CASSYGQGALNGYTF TGTGCCAGCAGTTATGGACAGGGGGCTTTAAATGGCTACACCTTC . TRBD1 TRBJ1-2 TRBV6-6
CASSSRDRGFGYTF TGTGCCAGCAGCTCCCGGGACAGGGGATTTGGCTACACCTTC . TRBD1 TRBJ1-2 TRBV7-8
CASSLEGQETQYF TGTGCCAGCAGCTTGGAGGGGCAGGAGACCCAGTACTTC . . TRBJ2-5 TRBV7-2
CASADTAHTEAFF TGTGCCAGCGCGGACACCGCCCACACTGAAGCTTTCTTT . . TRBJ1-1 TRBV19
CATTPGNSPLHF TGTGCCACCACTCCAGGGAATTCACCCCTCCACTTT once . TRBJ1-6 TRBV7-8